The 18 T cell receptor beta chains presented below share a single source sample, sequenced in a study of blood T cell repertoires in COVID-19. TCRdb's copy holds only in-frame clones and misses some; the assay was immunoSEQ multiplex PCR. There are about 270,000 clones in the sample; approximately 92% occur only once, and around 2% lies in the top ten. The source material was PBMCs or T cells enriched from blood (not recorded which). The receptors stem from a young woman who had recovered from COVID-19.

The chain is built from TRBV10-3 and TRBJ1-5, with 8 bases lining up with TRBD1. The germline V gene encodes CDR1 ENHRY and CDR2 SYGVKD. The CDR3 is made up of 13 amino acids. V trimming: 11 bases; J trimming: 3 bases; junction bases outside the gene matches: 6. CDR3 loop: CASQGAFNQPQHF. CDR3 DNA sequence: TGTGCCTCGCAGGGGGCGTTCAATCAGCCCCAGCATTTT.

The chain carries TRBV4-1 and TRBJ2-1; 7 nucleotides line up with TRBD2. Trimming cost V 3 bases and J 6 bases; bases outside gene matches: 11. Germline V gives CDR1 MGHRA, CDR2 YSYEKL. The CDR3 runs to 16 residues. The CDR3 DNA reads as TGCGCCAGCAGCCACTCGAGGGGAGCGGGGTCCAATGAGCAGTTCTTC. It encodes CASSHSRGAGSNEQFF.

The chain links TRBV3-1 (or the pseudogene TRBV3-2) to TRBJ2-2, with 12 positions matching TRBD2. The CDR3 spans 17 residues. Germline V gene sequence: CDR1 LGHDT, CDR2 YNNKEL (reference sequence). Trimming took 6 bases from V and 0 from J; bases not matched to a gene: 5. The CDR3 coding sequence is TGTGCCAGCAGTGTTAGACTAGCGGGGGCGAACACCGGGGAGCTGTTTTTT. It yields the protein CASSVRLAGANTGELFF.

The chain has TRBV6-5 and TRBJ2-1; possible D gene TRBD1, 6 bases. Trimming removed 6 bases at V and 9 bases at J, with 12 bases between. Germline V gene lookup returns CDR1 MNHEY and CDR2 SVGAGI. There are 12 residues in the CDR3. The CDR3 region is CASSPPGAEQFF. The CDR3 DNA reads as TGTGCCAGCAGCCCACCAGGGGCTGAGCAGTTCTTC.

This chain connects TRBV23-1 to TRBJ1-4; the D gene is possibly TRBD1 (5 bases). TRBV23-1 is designated an ORF whose function remains uncertain. V was shortened by 4 bases and J by 0 bases, with 18 bases between the two germline ends. The CDR3 consists of 18 residues. The CDR3: CASSRAEGTSPTNEKLFF. In DNA, the CDR3 is TGCGCCAGCAGTCGTGCCGAAGGGACTAGTCCAACTAATGAAAAACTGTTTTTT.

V usage is TRBV2 and J usage is TRBJ1-6; no firm D call. CDR3 size: 13 residues. Per germline, CDR1 SNHLY and CDR2 FYNNEI. Trimming cost V 4 bases and J 8 bases, with 9 bases left between them. The CDR3: CASSAPEDSPLHF. The CDR3 DNA follows: TGTGCCAGCAGTGCACCCGAGGATTCACCCCTCCACTTT.

J is TRBJ1-3 and V is TRBV18, with D maybe TRBD1 (5 bases). Trimming pared 4 bases from V and 4 bases from J, leaving 17 bases between. The CDR3 totals 16 residues. Germline V lookup: CDR1 KGHSH, CDR2 LQKENI. The CDR3 region is CASSLQNIAGGNTIYF. CDR3 DNA sequence: TGTGCCAGCTCACTACAAAATATCGCAGGGGGAAACACCATATATTTT.

The chain links TRBV9 to TRBJ2-1; 9 nucleotides align to TRBD2. The V gene end was trimmed by 3 bases and the J gene end by 3 bases; junction bases not matched to a gene: 4. The CDR3 consists of 15 residues. CDR1 and CDR2 from the germline V gene are SGDLS and YYNGEE. CDR3 DNA sequence: TGTGCCAGCAGCGCATTTAGCGGGGGCTACAATGAGCAGTTCTTC. Amino acid sequence: CASSAFSGGYNEQFF.

The gene calls are TRBV19 and TRBJ1-5, with D unclear. Germline CDR1 reads LNHDA; CDR2 reads SQIVND (reference sequence). The V and J ends lost 0 bases and 4 bases respectively, with 10 bases between them. The CDR3 contains 15 residues. The CDR3 loop is CASSIDWAGNQPQHF. CDR3 nucleotides: TGTGCCAGTAGTATAGATTGGGCGGGAAATCAGCCCCAGCATTTT. The complete variable domain, with remaining parts taken from reference TRBV19 and TRBJ1-5, reads DGGITQSPKYLFRKEGQNVTLSCEQNLNHDAMYWYRQDPGQGLRLIYYSQIVNDFQKGDIAEGYSVSREKKESFPLTVTSAQKNPTAFYLCASSIDWAGNQPQHFGDGTRLSIL.

This clone was detected once. This CDR3 is CAISEEGPLGEQYF. The CDR3 DNA is TGTGCCATCAGTGAGGAGGGTCCCCTTGGCGAGCAGTACTTC. V is TRBV10-3 and J is TRBJ2-7; tentatively, D is TRBD2 (5 bases). This CDR3 has 14 amino acids. Germline V CDR1 and CDR2: ENHRY, SYGVKD. V was pared by 2 bases and J by 6 bases, with 14 bases between.

The V gene is TRBV5-6, the J gene TRBJ1-1, with 7 positions matching TRBD1. Germline trimming cut 1 base from V and 6 bases from J; bases unmatched to any gene: 9. This CDR3 region has 15 residues. Germline loops: CDR1 SGHDT, CDR2 YYEEEE. CDR3 protein: CASSLKRGPGAEAFF. DNA for the CDR3: TGTGCCAGCAGCTTGAAAAGGGGGCCGGGAGCTGAAGCTTTCTTT.

This clone was recorded once. The chain recombines TRBV29-1 with TRBJ2-1, with TRBD1 matching 9 bases. Germline V lookup: CDR1 SQVTM, CDR2 ANQGSEA. V was clipped by 6 bases and J by 9 bases; unmatched bases: 12. This CDR3 region has 14 residues. CDR3 protein: CSVALSQGAGEQFF. The DNA for the CDR3 is TGCAGCGTCGCCCTTTCACAGGGGGCCGGTGAGCAGTTCTTC.

The CDR3 region has the DNA TGTGCCAGTACTAATCCCAGGGCCGGCGGGGAGCTGTTTTTT. Its translation: CASTNPRAGGELFF. The chain carries TRBV18 and TRBJ2-2, with D possibly being TRBD1 (5 bases). Germline CDR1 reads KGHSH; CDR2 reads LQKENI. Trimming took off 9 bases at V and 7 bases at J, with 18 bases between the two ends. CDR3 size: 14 residues.

The CDR3 DNA reads as TGTGCCAGCAGTTACTCGTTTATCCAAGAGACCCAGTACTTC. As protein: CASSYSFIQETQYF. J is TRBJ2-5 and V is TRBV6-2 or TRBV6-3; D is unclear. CDR1 is MNHEY and CDR2 is SVGEGT in the germline V gene. The V end lost 0 bases, the J end lost 1 base, and 6 bases lay between the germline ends. The CDR3 runs 14 residues.

The V gene is TRBV11-2, the J gene TRBJ1-2; possible D gene TRBD1, 6 bases. Germline V lookup: CDR1 SGHAT, CDR2 FQNNGV. The CDR3 consists of 12 residues. V gave up 4 bases and J gave up 9 bases, with 12 bases separating them. In DNA, the CDR3 is TGTGCCAGCAGCTCCCTGGACAGAAGCTACACCTTC. As protein: CASSSLDRSYTF.

A word on this clone: The junction departs from the called germline gene at one end, perhaps through a read error. The V call is TRBV2, the J call TRBJ2-1; possibly TRBD2 for D (5 bases). Per the germline V gene, CDR1 is SNHLY and CDR2 is FYNNEI. CDR3 size: 12 residues. CDR3: CVSSVSPGEQFF. As DNA, the CDR3 is TGTGTCAGCAGTGTTTCGCCGGGGGAGCAGTTCTTC.

This rearrangement joins TRBV18 to TRBJ1-2; 11 nucleotides match TRBD1. The CDR3 has 15 amino acids. In germline, CDR1 is KGHSH, CDR2 LQKENI. The junction had 3 bases not matched to a gene; V was cut back by 2 bases and J by 4 bases. The CDR3 DNA is TGTGCCAGCTCACCAGGGACAGGGGGGTTCTATGGCTACACCTTC. It is translated as CASSPGTGGFYGYTF.

V usage is TRBV6-5 and J usage is TRBJ2-7; D is unclear. The CDR3 is 13 amino acids. Deletions cut 7 bases from V and 3 bases from J, with 13 bases between. The germline V gene encodes CDR1 MNHEY and CDR2 SVGAGI. The CDR3 DNA sequence: TGTGCCAGCACAACTCAAACGATCTACGAGCAGTACTTC. It is translated as CASTTQTIYEQYF.